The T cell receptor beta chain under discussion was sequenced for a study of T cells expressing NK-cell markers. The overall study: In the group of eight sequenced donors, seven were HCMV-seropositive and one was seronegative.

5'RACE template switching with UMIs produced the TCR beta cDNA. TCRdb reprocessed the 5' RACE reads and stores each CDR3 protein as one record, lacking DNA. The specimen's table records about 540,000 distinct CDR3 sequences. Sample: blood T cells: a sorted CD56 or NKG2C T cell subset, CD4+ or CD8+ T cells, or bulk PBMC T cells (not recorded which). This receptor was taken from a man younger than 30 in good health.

Here the CDR3 reads CATSDLLANEQFF. The rearrangement uses TRBV24-1 and TRBJ2-1. CDR3 length equals 13 residues. Germline V gene data show CDR1 as KGHDR and CDR2 as SFDVKD.